The subject of this entry is one TCR beta chain. The data belong to a study of regulatory T cells in long-lasting Graves disease. Time point described: newly diagnosed GD, antithyroid drugs for less than 3 months. From PBMCs, RNA was extracted and then used to make the TCR library. Sequencing libraries for TCR beta were prepared with iRepertoire HTBI primers and Arm-PCR of CDR3 regions. Using its own MiXCR run on the multiplex PCR reads, TCRdb lists one record per CDR3 protein. The sample contains hundreds of thousands of distinct CDR3 sequences, 16% of which appear only once. The same sample was also used in a study of T cells in Graves' hyperthyroidism and ophthalmopathy. According to that study: Stable disease denoted Graves' hyperthyroidism without ophthalmopathy progression within 18 months.

This material consisted of peripheral blood mononuclear cells (PBMCs), taken at new diagnosis, from a patient treated with antithyroid drugs. The source of this sequence is a woman aged 25 to 39 with Graves disease.

CDR3 nucleotide sequence: TGTGCCAGCTCACTAGCGGGAGAGTATGAGCAGTACTTC. Residues: CASSLAGEYEQYF. The chain combines TRBV18 with TRBJ2-7; the match to TRBD2 covers 9 bases. The CDR3 runs to 13 residues. Germline CDR1 is KGHSH and CDR2 is LQKENI. The V gene end was trimmed by 4 bases and the J gene end by 7 bases; junction bases not matched to a gene: 5.